The 26 T cell receptor beta chains below were found in one sample sequenced in a study of T cells in Graves' hyperthyroidism and ophthalmopathy. RNA transcripts provided the source from which TCR beta CDR3 regions were amplified. During a first-round RT-PCR of the TCR CDR3, the HTBI primer set was used. MiXCR was run by TCRdb on the multiplex PCR reads, yielding one entry per CDR3 protein. This sample has around 620,000 distinct CDR3 sequences, with around 15% found just once. The sample taken for sequencing was blood. These TCRs come from a woman aged 25 to 39 with Graves' hyperthyroidism.

This clonotype was detected only a few times. This chain links TRBV3-1 with TRBJ1-2; TRBD1 is a possible D gene (5 bases). The V gene lost 0 bases and the J gene lost 6 bases, with 17 bases spanning the gap. This CDR3 region has 16 residues. CDR1 is LGHDT and CDR2 is YNNKEL in the germline V gene (reference sequence). As DNA, the CDR3 is TGTGCCAGCAGCCAAGAGGGGTGGGACGTACCAAATGGCTACACCTTC. Its protein product is CASSQEGWDVPNGYTF.

The sample holds many counts of this clonotype. V usage is TRBV13 and J usage is TRBJ2-1; 14 nucleotides agree with TRBD2. The CDR3 is 16 amino acids. Germline V gene data show CDR1 as PRHDT and CDR2 as FYEKMQ (reference sequence). V lost 6 bases and J lost 9; bases outside the gene matches: 10. CDR3 DNA sequence: TGTGCCAGCAGTCCCTCCGGGACTAGCGGGAGATCTGAGCAGTTCTTC. Translated: CASSPSGTSGRSEQFF.

This clonotype was seen ten or more times. The V gene is TRBV20-1, the J gene TRBJ1-5; 10 nucleotides match TRBD1. CDR3 length equals 12 residues. J lost 5 bases, V lost 5 bases, and 0 bases had no gene match. Germline V CDR1 and CDR2: DFQATT, SNEGSKA (reference sequence). The DNA for the CDR3 is TGCAGTGCTGGACAGGGGGATCAGCCCCAGCATTTT. Its translation: CSAGQGDQPQHF.

This clonotype occurred many times. The chain uses TRBV20-1 and TRBJ2-5; D is undetermined. CDR1 DFQATT and CDR2 SNEGSKA come from the germline V gene (reference sequence). V was clipped by 6 bases and J by 3 bases, with 11 bases between them. CDR3 length equals 12 residues. The CDR3 here is CSAISGKETQYF. For the CDR3, the DNA is TGCAGTGCCATCAGTGGTAAAGAGACCCAGTACTTC.

The V and J genes are TRBV5-1 and TRBJ1-1; 7 bases match TRBD1. CDR3 length equals 13 residues. Germline CDR1 SGHRS, CDR2 YFSETQ. V lost 3 bases and J lost 6; bases outside the gene matches: 5. Here the CDR3 reads CASSWGQLAEAFF. As DNA, the CDR3 is TGCGCCAGCAGCTGGGGACAGTTGGCTGAAGCTTTCTTT.

The V gene is TRBV10-1, the J gene TRBJ2-3, with D possibly being TRBD2 (6 bases). Trimming cost V 2 bases and J 0 bases, with 9 bases left between them. This CDR3 is built from 15 residues. Germline-derived CDR1 and CDR2 are WNHNN and SYGVQD (reference sequence). CDR3 DNA sequence: TGCGCCAGCAGTGAGGAACTAGCTAGCACAGATACGCAGTATTTT. Translation: CASSEELASTDTQYF.

This chain joins TRBV20-1 and TRBJ1-2; D not resolved. Trimming took off 6 bases at V and 6 bases at J, with 17 bases between the two ends. Germline CDR1 and CDR2: DFQATT and SNEGSKA (reference sequence). This CDR3 is built from 13 residues. CDR3 loop: CSAASGPPHGYTF. CDR3 bases: TGCAGTGCAGCCTCCGGGCCACCCCATGGCTACACCTTC.

This clonotype has only a few counts. The chain employs TRBV12-3 or TRBV12-4 and TRBJ1-4, with D hard to call. The CDR3 covers 13 residues. The V end was cut by 2 bases, the J end by 7 bases, with 8 bases between. CDR3 residues: CASSLMASEKLFF. Here the CDR3 DNA reads TGTGCCAGCAGTTTAATGGCTAGTGAAAAACTGTTTTTT.

The chain links TRBV9 to TRBJ2-7; the D gene is possibly TRBD1 (5 bases). The V end was cut by 4 bases, the J end by 0 bases, with 14 bases between. Germline CDR1 and CDR2: SGDLS and YYNGEE. The CDR3 runs to 15 residues. CDR3 DNA: TGTGCCAGCAGCCAAGGGCAGGGTACCTCCTACGAGCAGTACTTC. This sequence encodes CASSQGQGTSYEQYF. Using reference TRBV9 and TRBJ2-7 for the parts outside the CDR3, the full variable domain is DSGVTQTPKHLITATGQRVTLRCSPRSGDLSVYWYQQSLDQGLQFLIQYYNGEERAKGNILERFSAQQFPDLHSELNLSSLELGDSALYFCASSQGQGTSYEQYFGPGTRLTVT.

Ten or more counts support this clonotype. The V gene is TRBV3-1, the J gene TRBJ2-5; tentative D call: TRBD1 (6 bases). V was cut by 5 bases and J by 3 bases, with 13 bases left in between. Germline V gene sequence: CDR1 LGHDT, CDR2 YNNKEL (reference sequence). There are 14 residues in the CDR3. CDR3 in amino acids: CASSDVSGEETQYF. The CDR3 DNA reads TGTGCCAGCAGCGATGTTTCAGGGGAAGAGACCCAGTACTTC.

The gene calls are TRBV6-1 and TRBJ2-3; 9 nucleotides match TRBD2. V lost 6 bases to trimming and J lost 6 bases; unmatched junction nucleotides: 7. CDR3 length: 14 amino acids. The germline gives CDR1 MNHNS, CDR2 SASEGT. The CDR3 region is CASRGSAGGDTQYF. The CDR3 DNA reads TGTGCCAGCAGGGGTTCGGCGGGAGGGGATACGCAGTATTTT.

A note on this clonotype: In this CDR3 the conserved last residue, phenylalanine or tryptophan, is missing, so a read error is likely. This rearrangement joins TRBV6-9 to TRBJ2-1, with a tentative D call TRBD2 (6 bases). V dropped 3 bases and J dropped 0 bases, with 15 bases sitting between them. Germline V CDR1 and CDR2: MNHGY, SVAAGI. The CDR3 spans 17 residues. CDR3 DNA: TGTGCCAGCAGTTACGTGGGTAGCGGAATCTCCTACAATGAGCAGTTCTCC. Protein product: CASSYVGSGISYNEQFS.

This clonotype was counted at least ten times. CDR3 DNA: TGTGCCAGCAGTTACGGGAGTCCAGAGACCCAGTACTTC. Amino acid sequence: CASSYGSPETQYF. The chain carries TRBV12-3 or TRBV12-4 and TRBJ2-5, with a tentative D call TRBD2 (6 bases). Trimming took 4 bases from V and 4 from J, leaving 10 bases between them. The CDR3 length is 13 residues.

This clonotype was counted many times. The chain joins TRBV20-1 to TRBJ2-7; 8 positions agree with TRBD1. The germline V gene has CDR1 DFQATT and CDR2 SNEGSKA (reference sequence). The CDR3 contains 16 residues. After removal of 6 bases from V and 2 bases from J, the junction contained 15 bases not matched to a gene. The CDR3 spells CSARDRILGGTYEQYF. CDR3 sequence (DNA): TGCAGTGCGAGGGACAGGATTTTAGGAGGTACCTACGAGCAGTACTTC.

The sample holds a few counts of this clonotype. The genes are TRBV15 and TRBJ2-1, with D unclear. The V gene lost 0 bases and the J gene lost 0 bases, with 6 bases spanning the gap. Germline V gives CDR1 LNHNV, CDR2 YYDKDF (reference sequence). The CDR3 runs to 15 residues. DNA for the CDR3: TGTGCCACCAGCAGAGATCGGAGCTCCTACAATGAGCAGTTCTTC. Its protein is CATSRDRSSYNEQFF.

This clonotype was counted many times. V and J are TRBV11-2 and TRBJ2-1; TRBD2 matches 14 bases. CDR3 length equals 16 residues. Germline V gene sequence: CDR1 SGHAT, CDR2 FQNNGV. The trim removed 5 bases at V and 7 bases at J, leaving 7 bases unmatched. The CDR3 nucleotides read TGTGCCAGCAGCCTGGGACTAGCGGGAGTCTTTAATGAGCAGTTCTTC. It yields the protein CASSLGLAGVFNEQFF.

This clonotype was counted ten times or more. The V gene is TRBV7-6, the J gene TRBJ1-1, with 7 nucleotides matching TRBD1. Germline CDR1 SGHVS, CDR2 FNYEAQ. Trimming took 1 base from V and 7 from J; bases not matched to a gene: 3. This CDR3 spans 13 amino acids. For the CDR3, the DNA is TGTGCCAGCAGCTTAGTGGCAGGGGGTGAAGCTTTCTTT. Amino acids: CASSLVAGGEAFF.

Only a few counts were recorded for this clonotype. The gene calls are TRBV27 and TRBJ2-7, with TRBD2 identical over 8 bases. The germline V gene has CDR1 MNHEY and CDR2 SMNVEV (reference sequence). The V segment lost 3 bases and the J segment 7 bases; nucleotides outside the gene matches: 11. The CDR3 sequence is 15 residues long. DNA of the CDR3: TGTGCCAGCAGTTTCGGGACTAGTGGGCAGGAGGAGCAGTACTTC. Amino acids: CASSFGTSGQEEQYF.

This clonotype was recorded many times. The chain couples TRBV27 to TRBJ1-4; D unresolved. The germline gives CDR1 MNHEY, CDR2 SMNVEV (reference sequence). Trimming removed 2 bases from V and 4 bases from J, with 8 bases in between. CDR3 length: 14 residues. The CDR3 bases are TGTGCCAGCAGTTTACTGGCGGTTAATGAAAAACTGTTTTTT. As protein: CASSLLAVNEKLFF.

This clonotype was seen repeatedly, ten times or more. V gene TRBV2 combines with J gene TRBJ2-2; perhaps D is TRBD1 or TRBD2 (5 bases each). Per germline, CDR1 SNHLY and CDR2 FYNNEI. CDR3 length equals 16 residues. V was trimmed by 3 bases and J by 4 bases, leaving 15 bases between them. The CDR3, as DNA: TGTGCCAGCAGTGAGCGCCCGCCGGGGCTCACCGGGGAGCTGTTTTTT. Translated: CASSERPPGLTGELFF.

This clonotype occurred many times. The V and J genes are TRBV9 and TRBJ1-4; a weak D match, TRBD1 (5 bases). CDR1 is SGDLS, CDR2 YYNGEE, per germline. The CDR3 consists of 16 residues. Trimming pared 0 bases from V and 3 bases from J, leaving 12 bases between. The CDR3 coding sequence is TGTGCCAGCAGCGTAGGAGGGGAGGGAGCTAATGAAAAACTGTTTTTT. This encodes CASSVGGEGANEKLFF.

For the CDR3, the DNA is TGTGCCAGCAGCTTAGGGGACCCGGAGGAGGAGGGGCAGTATTTT. Translated, it gives CASSLGDPEEEGQYF. J is TRBJ2-3 and V is TRBV7-2; D perhaps matches TRBD2 (6 bases). V dropped 1 base and J dropped 11 bases, with 19 bases sitting between them. Germline V gene data show CDR1 as SGHTA and CDR2 as FQGNSA. The CDR3 consists of 15 residues.

This clonotype was seen only a few times. The V call is TRBV7-9, the J call TRBJ1-3; D remains ambiguous. Germline V gene data show CDR1 as SEHNR and CDR2 as FQNEAQ (reference sequence). The CDR3 totals 15 residues. V lost 5 bases to trimming and J lost 0 bases, with 11 bases between them. DNA of the CDR3: TGTGCCAGCAGCCCCGATGGTTTCTCTGGAAACACCATATATTTT. As protein: CASSPDGFSGNTIYF.

This clonotype was counted many times. Written as DNA, the CDR3 is TGCAGTGCTAGAAGGACAGGGGACACTGAAGCTTTCTTT. Amino acids: CSARRTGDTEAFF. V gene TRBV20-1 combines with J gene TRBJ1-1, with 9 bases aligning to TRBD1. From germline, CDR1 is DFQATT and CDR2 SNEGSKA (reference sequence). The CDR3 is 13 amino acids. The junction had 1 base not matched to a gene; V was cut back by 2 bases and J by 3 bases.

This clonotype was observed at least ten times. The V call is TRBV6-2 or TRBV6-3, the J call TRBJ2-7; D ambiguous. This CDR3 comprises 11 residues. From germline, CDR1 is MNHEY and CDR2 SVGEGT. The V end was cut by 6 bases, the J end by 5 bases, with 8 bases between. CDR3 region: CASSRVNEQYF. The CDR3 coding sequence is TGTGCCAGCAGCCGGGTCAACGAGCAGTACTTC.

This clonotype was seen many times. The rearrangement joins TRBV30 to TRBJ2-1; 12 nucleotides match TRBD2. J was trimmed by 4 bases and V by 5 bases; bases with no gene match: 6. Germline CDR1 reads GTSNPN; CDR2 reads SVGIG (reference sequence). The CDR3 consists of 15 residues. This CDR3 is CAWDLGLAGYNEQFF. DNA of the CDR3: TGTGCCTGGGACCTCGGACTAGCGGGATACAATGAGCAGTTCTTC. Together with reference TRBV30 and TRBJ2-1, the CDR3 gives the full variable domain: SQTIHQWPATLVQPVGSPLSLECTVEGTSNPNLYWYRQAAGRGLQLLFYSVGIGQISSEVPQNLSASRPQDRQFILSSKKLLLSDSGFYLCAWDLGLAGYNEQFFGPGTRLTVL.